What follows are 11 T cell receptor beta chains derived from one specimen sequenced in a study of identical twins. TCRdb independently ran MiXCR on the 5' RACE reads; one entry per CDR3 protein. The sample has 250,000 to 350,000 distinct CDR3 sequences; under 9% are singletons. This sample also belongs to another study, concerning yellow fever vaccine responses in identical twins.

Sequencing input: memory (CD45RO+) T cells sorted from blood. The receptors shown here come from a woman aged 18-29 years in good health.

At least ten counts were recorded for this clonotype. The chain has TRBV18 and TRBJ2-1; possible D gene TRBD2, 6 bases. Looked up from germline, CDR1 is KGHSH and CDR2 is LQKENI. The V end lost 1 base, the J end lost 7 bases, and 8 bases lay between the germline ends. This CDR3 contains 13 residues. This CDR3 is CASSPLADNEQFF. DNA of the CDR3: TGTGCCAGCTCACCACTAGCGGATAATGAGCAGTTCTTC.

This clonotype occurred a few times. This chain links TRBV3-1 with TRBJ2-7; 7 bases align to TRBD1. This CDR3 is built from 13 residues. In germline, CDR1 is LGHDT, CDR2 YNNKEL (reference sequence). J gave up 4 bases and V 5 bases, and 5 bases lay outside the gene matches. The CDR3 region is CASSSGTEYEQYV. Here the CDR3 DNA reads TGTGCCAGCAGCTCCGGGACAGAATACGAGCAGTACGTC.

This clonotype was seen ten or more times. The V and J genes are TRBV12-3 or TRBV12-4 and TRBJ1-2; D unclear. The germline V and J ends were trimmed by 11 bases and 0 bases, with 16 bases remaining between them. The CDR3 totals 14 residues. DNA of the CDR3: TGTGCCTGCCAATGGGCCGGAGCTAACTATGGCTACACCTTC. This sequence encodes CACQWAGANYGYTF.

This clonotype was counted many times. The chain employs TRBV24-1 and TRBJ1-1; TRBD1 matches 9 bases. This CDR3 is 13 amino acids long. Trimming removed 7 bases from V and 4 bases from J; junction bases left unmatched: 3. Germline CDR1 is KGHDR and CDR2 is SFDVKD. Here the CDR3 DNA reads TGTGCCACCAGAGGACAGGGGTTCACTGAAGCTTTCTTT. The encoded protein is CATRGQGFTEAFF.

There are many counts of this clonotype. The chain is built from TRBV6-5 and TRBJ1-2, with 9 positions matching TRBD1. V was pared by 2 bases and J by 5 bases, with 6 bases of the junction left unmatched. Germline V gene lookup returns CDR1 MNHEY and CDR2 SVGAGI. This CDR3 has 15 amino acids. The chain's CDR3 is CASSYAPQGAYGYTF. In DNA, the CDR3 is TGTGCCAGCAGTTACGCCCCACAGGGGGCATATGGCTACACCTTC.

A few counts support this clonotype. This sequence joins TRBV2 and TRBJ1-5; no reliable D call. Germline lookup yields CDR1 SNHLY and CDR2 FYNNEI. With 3 bases removed from V and 2 bases from J, the gap between germline ends came to 8 bases. The CDR3 is 14 residues long. The chain's CDR3 is CASSDLSGNQPQHF. In DNA form, the CDR3 reads TGTGCCAGCAGTGACCTCAGTGGCAATCAGCCCCAGCATTTT. Combining the CDR3 with reference TRBV2 and TRBJ1-5 gives the whole variable domain EPEVTQTPSHQVTQMGQEVILRCVPISNHLYFYWYRQILGQKVEFLVSFYNNEISEKSEIFDDQFSVERPDGSNFTLKIRSTKLEDSAMYFCASSDLSGNQPQHFGDGTRLSIL.

This clonotype was seen many times. The chain couples TRBV9 to TRBJ2-7; 8 bases agree with TRBD1. This CDR3 comprises 13 residues. The trim removed 3 bases at V and 6 bases at J, leaving 5 bases unmatched. Germline V gene sequence: CDR1 SGDLS, CDR2 YYNGEE. The CDR3 spells CASSGQTGGEQYV. The CDR3 region has the DNA TGTGCCAGCAGCGGACAAACAGGGGGCGAGCAGTACGTC.

The rearrangement links TRBV7-8 to TRBJ2-7; D may be TRBD2 (5 bases). Trimming cost V 5 bases and J 6 bases, with 17 bases left between them. Germline CDR1 SGHVS, CDR2 FQNEAQ. This CDR3 spans 14 amino acids. CDR3 in amino acids: CASSRRSGRSEQYF. Written as DNA, the CDR3 is TGTGCCAGCAGCCGAAGAAGCGGACGGTCCGAGCAGTACTTC.

CDR3 in DNA: TGTGCTTCCAGGACAGAGGGTAATCAGCCCCAGCATTTT. Protein product: CASRTEGNQPQHF. V gene TRBV2 combines with J gene TRBJ1-5; D is perhaps TRBD1 (6 bases). CDR1 SNHLY and CDR2 FYNNEI come from the germline V gene. This CDR3 is built from 13 residues.

This clonotype was recorded many times. The chain couples TRBV3-1 to TRBJ2-2; D gene ambiguous. The CDR3 is 16 residues long. The V end lost 4 bases, the J end lost 1 base, and 13 bases lay between the germline ends. Germline values: CDR1 LGHDT, CDR2 YNNKEL (reference sequence). This CDR3 is CASSPPGIRNTGELFF. For the CDR3, the DNA is TGTGCCAGCAGCCCCCCGGGCATTCGGAACACCGGGGAGCTGTTTTTT.

The chain uses TRBV2 and TRBJ2-2; TRBD2 agrees at 7 bases. The CDR3 loop spans 15 amino acids. Per germline, CDR1 SNHLY and CDR2 FYNNEI. The V segment lost 7 bases and the J segment 2 bases; nucleotides outside the gene matches: 7. The CDR3 nucleotides are TGTGCCAGCACCCCGACTAGCCTTAACACCGGGGAGCTGTTTTTT. Its protein is CASTPTSLNTGELFF.